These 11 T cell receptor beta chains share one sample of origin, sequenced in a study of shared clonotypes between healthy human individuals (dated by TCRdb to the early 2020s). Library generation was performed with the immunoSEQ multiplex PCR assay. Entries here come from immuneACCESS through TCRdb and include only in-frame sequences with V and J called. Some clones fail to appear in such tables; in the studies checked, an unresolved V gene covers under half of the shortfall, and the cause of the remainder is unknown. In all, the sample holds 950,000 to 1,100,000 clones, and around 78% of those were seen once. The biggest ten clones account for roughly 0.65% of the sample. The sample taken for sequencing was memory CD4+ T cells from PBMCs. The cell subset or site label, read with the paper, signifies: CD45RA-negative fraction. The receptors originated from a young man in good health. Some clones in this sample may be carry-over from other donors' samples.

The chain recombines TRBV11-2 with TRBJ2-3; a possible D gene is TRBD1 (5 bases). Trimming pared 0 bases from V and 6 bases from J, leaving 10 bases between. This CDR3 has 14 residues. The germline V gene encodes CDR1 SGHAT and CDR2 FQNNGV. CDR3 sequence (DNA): TGTGCCAGCAGCTTAGAAAAGGGGCAGGATACGCAGTATTTT. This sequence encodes CASSLEKGQDTQYF.

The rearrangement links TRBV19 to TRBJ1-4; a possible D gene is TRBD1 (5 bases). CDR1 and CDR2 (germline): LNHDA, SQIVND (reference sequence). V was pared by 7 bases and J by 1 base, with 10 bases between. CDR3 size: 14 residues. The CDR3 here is CASNPRVTNEKLFF. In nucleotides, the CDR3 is TGTGCCAGTAACCCCAGGGTAACTAATGAAAAACTGTTTTTT.

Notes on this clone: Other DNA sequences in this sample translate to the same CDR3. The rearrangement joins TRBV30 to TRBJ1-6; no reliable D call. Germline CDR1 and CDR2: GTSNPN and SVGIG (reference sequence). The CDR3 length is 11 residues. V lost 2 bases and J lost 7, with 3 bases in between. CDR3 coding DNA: TGTGCCTGGAGTCTCAATTCACCCCTCCACTTT. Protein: CAWSLNSPLHF.

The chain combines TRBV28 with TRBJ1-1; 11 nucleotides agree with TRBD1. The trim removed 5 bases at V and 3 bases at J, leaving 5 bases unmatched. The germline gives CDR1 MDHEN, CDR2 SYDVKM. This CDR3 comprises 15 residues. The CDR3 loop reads CASSPGGQGDTEAFF. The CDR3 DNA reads TGTGCCAGCAGTCCGGGGGGACAGGGGGACACTGAAGCTTTCTTT.

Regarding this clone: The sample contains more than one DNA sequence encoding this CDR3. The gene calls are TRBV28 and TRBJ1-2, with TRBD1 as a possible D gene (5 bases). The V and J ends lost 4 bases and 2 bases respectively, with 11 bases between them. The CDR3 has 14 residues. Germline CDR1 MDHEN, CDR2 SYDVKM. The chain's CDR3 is CASSSGTENYGYTF. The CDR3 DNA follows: TGTGCCAGCAGTTCCGGGACGGAGAACTATGGCTACACCTTC.

Here the CDR3 reads CASSFRNQPQHF. As DNA, the CDR3 is TGTGCCAGCAGCTTCCGGAATCAGCCCCAGCATTTT. The rearrangement uses TRBV7-2 and TRBJ1-5; D gene uncertain. From germline, CDR1 is SGHTA and CDR2 FQGNSA. The CDR3 has 12 residues. The V end was cut by 3 bases, the J end by 4 bases, with 4 bases between.

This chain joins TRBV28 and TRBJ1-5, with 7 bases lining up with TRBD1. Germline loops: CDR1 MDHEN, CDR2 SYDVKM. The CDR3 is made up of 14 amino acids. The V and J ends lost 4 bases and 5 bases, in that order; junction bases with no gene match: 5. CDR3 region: CASSSTGRYQPQHF. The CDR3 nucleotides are TGTGCCAGCAGTTCGACAGGGCGGTATCAGCCCCAGCATTTT.

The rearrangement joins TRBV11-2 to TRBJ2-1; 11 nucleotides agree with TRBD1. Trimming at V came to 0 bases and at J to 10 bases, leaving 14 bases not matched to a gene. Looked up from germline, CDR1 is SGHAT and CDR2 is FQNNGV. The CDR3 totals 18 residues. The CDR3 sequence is CASSLDLSRTGGGGEQFF. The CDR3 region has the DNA TGTGCCAGCAGCTTAGATCTGTCCCGGACAGGGGGCGGCGGCGAGCAGTTCTTC.

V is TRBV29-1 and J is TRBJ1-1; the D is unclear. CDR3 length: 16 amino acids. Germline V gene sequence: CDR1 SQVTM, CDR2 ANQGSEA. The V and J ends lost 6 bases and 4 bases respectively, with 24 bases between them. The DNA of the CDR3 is TGCAGCGTATCTCGTGGTCAGGTCGGTTCTGGCACTGAAGCTTTCTTT. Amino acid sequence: CSVSRGQVGSGTEAFF. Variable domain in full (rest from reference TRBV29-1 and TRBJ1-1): SAVISQKPSRDICQRGTSLTIQCQVDSQVTMMFWYRQQPGQSLTLIATANQGSEATYESGFVIDKFPISRPNLTFSTLTVSNMSPEDSSIYLCSVSRGQVGSGTEAFFGQGTRLTVV.

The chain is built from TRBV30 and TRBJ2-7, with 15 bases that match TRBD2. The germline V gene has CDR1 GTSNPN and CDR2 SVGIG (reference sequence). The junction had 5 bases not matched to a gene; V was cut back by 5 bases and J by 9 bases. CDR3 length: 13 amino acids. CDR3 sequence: CAWSPGLAGGQYF. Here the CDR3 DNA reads TGTGCCTGGTCACCGGGACTAGCGGGAGGGCAGTACTTC.

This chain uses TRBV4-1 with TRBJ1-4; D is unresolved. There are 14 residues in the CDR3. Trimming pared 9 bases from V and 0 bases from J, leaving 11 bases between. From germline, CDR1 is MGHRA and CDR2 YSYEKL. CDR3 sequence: CASSAGSTNEKLFF. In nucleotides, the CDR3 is TGCGCCAGTAGCGCCGGATCAACTAATGAAAAACTGTTTTTT.